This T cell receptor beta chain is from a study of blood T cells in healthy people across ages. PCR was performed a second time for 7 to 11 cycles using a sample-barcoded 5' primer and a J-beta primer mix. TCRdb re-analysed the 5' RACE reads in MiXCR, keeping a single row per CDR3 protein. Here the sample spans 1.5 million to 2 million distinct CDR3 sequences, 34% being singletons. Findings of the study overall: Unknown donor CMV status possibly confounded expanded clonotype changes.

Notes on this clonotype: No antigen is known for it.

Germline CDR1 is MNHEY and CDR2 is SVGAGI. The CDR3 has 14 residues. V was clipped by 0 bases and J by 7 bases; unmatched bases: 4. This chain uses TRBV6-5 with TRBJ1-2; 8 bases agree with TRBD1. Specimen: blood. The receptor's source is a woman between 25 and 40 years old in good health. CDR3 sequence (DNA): TGTGCCAGCAGTTACTCGGGCAGGGGGCTTGGCTACACCTTC. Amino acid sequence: CASSYSGRGLGYTF.